The 17 T cell receptor beta chains listed next were all sequenced from one sample in a study of T cells after yellow fever vaccination. TCRdb reprocessed the 5' RACE reads via MiXCR and lists one record per CDR3 protein. Of about 300,000 distinct CDR3 sequences in the sample, around 7% were seen once. This specimen consisted of PBMCs, obtained about 41 days after the first yellow fever vaccination. The receptors shown here come from a man between 18 and 35 years old who received the YFV17D yellow fever vaccine.

V is TRBV28 and J is TRBJ1-6; 8 nucleotides line up with TRBD1. This CDR3 region has 15 residues. V was pared by 8 bases and J by 4 bases, with 7 bases of the junction left unmatched. Germline CDR1 MDHEN, CDR2 SYDVKM. CDR3 amino acids: CASRDRRRYNSPLHF. The CDR3 region has the DNA TGTGCCAGCCGGGACAGGAGGCGTTATAATTCACCCCTCCACTTT. Full variable domain (missing parts from reference TRBV28 and TRBJ1-6): DVKVTQSSRYLVKRTGEKVFLECVQDMDHENMFWYRQDPGLGLRLIYFSYDVKMKEKGDIPEGYSVSREKKERFSLILESASTNQTSMYLCASRDRRRYNSPLHFGNGTRLTVT.

This clonotype has more than one count but fewer than ten. The chain carries TRBV5-1 and TRBJ2-3; 7 bases map to TRBD2. This CDR3 is 16 amino acids long. CDR1 is SGHRS, CDR2 YFSETQ, per germline. Losses at the gene ends were 2 bases for V and 3 bases for J; bases not matched to a gene: 9. CDR3 DNA: TGCGCCAGCAGCTTAAGAAGCGGGGTCAGGACAGATACGCAGTATTTT. Translated: CASSLRSGVRTDTQYF. The whole variable domain, filled in from reference TRBV5-1 and TRBJ2-3, reads KAGVTQTPRYLIKTRGQQVTLSCSPISGHRSVSWYQQTPGQGLQFLFEYFSETQRNKGNFPGRFSGRQFSNSRSEMNVSTLELGDSALYLCASSLRSGVRTDTQYFGPGTRLTVL.

The chain recombines TRBV4-1 with TRBJ2-7; D remains unclear. V lost 1 base and J 7 bases, leaving 11 bases between the germline ends. The CDR3 covers 13 residues. The V gene's germline CDR1 is MGHRA and CDR2 YSYEKL. The chain's CDR3 is CASSQADRREQYF. The CDR3 DNA sequence: TGCGCCAGCAGCCAAGCGGACCGAAGAGAGCAGTACTTC.

The DNA of the CDR3 is TGTGCCAGCAGCTTAGTAGGGACGGGACACGACACCGGGGAGCTGTTTTTT. It yields the protein CASSLVGTGHDTGELFF. This chain uses TRBV7-2 with TRBJ2-2; perhaps TRBD1 as D (6 bases). Between the trimmed V and J ends, which lost 1 base and 3 bases, there was a span of 15 bases. The CDR3 consists of 17 residues. Germline loops: CDR1 SGHTA, CDR2 FQGNSA.

This clonotype came up a few times. The chain recombines TRBV27 with TRBJ2-1; 14 bases align to TRBD2. The CDR3 has 18 residues. The V segment lost 6 bases and the J segment 3 bases; nucleotides outside the gene matches: 10. The germline V gene has CDR1 MNHEY and CDR2 SMNVEV (reference sequence). The CDR3 sequence: CASSQKTSGGAHYNEQFF. In DNA form, the CDR3 reads TGTGCCAGCAGCCAAAAGACTAGCGGGGGGGCCCACTACAATGAGCAGTTCTTC.

The chain combines TRBV6-4 with TRBJ2-1; TRBD1 agrees at 8 bases. The J segment lost 8 bases and the V segment lost 5 bases, leaving 11 bases of the junction unmatched. Germline-derived CDR1 and CDR2 are MRHNA and SNTAGT. This CDR3 region has 15 residues. The CDR3 spells CASSRSGQANDEQFF. CDR3 sequence (DNA): TGTGCCAGCAGTCGCTCGGGACAGGCAAACGATGAGCAGTTCTTC.

This clonotype was found once. The junction departs from germline at one end; a sequencing error may be responsible. The chain couples TRBV3-1 to TRBJ2-1; the D gene is possibly TRBD2 (5 bases). Germline-derived CDR1 and CDR2 are LGHDT and YNNKEL (reference sequence). The CDR3 loop spans 15 amino acids. The CDR3 nucleotides read TGTGCCAGCTGCCAAGAACCGGGGTCCTACAATGAGCAGTTCTTC. Protein sequence: CASCQEPGSYNEQFF.

At least ten counts were recorded for this clonotype. The rearrangement joins TRBV5-1 to TRBJ2-3; a possible D gene is TRBD2 (5 bases). Germline-derived CDR1 and CDR2 are SGHRS and YFSETQ. The V and J ends lost 0 bases and 5 bases respectively, with 10 bases between them. The CDR3 extends over 14 amino acids. The CDR3 DNA reads as TGCGCCAGCAGCTTGGGGCGTAGCGTAGATACGCAGTATTTT. It codes for CASSLGRSVDTQYF.

The rearrangement links TRBV2 to TRBJ1-1; D might be TRBD1 (5 bases). The CDR3 totals 14 residues. The germline CDR1 and CDR2 sequences are SNHLY and FYNNEI. V was cut by 5 bases and J by 1 base, with 11 bases left in between. Here the CDR3 DNA reads TGTGCCAGCAGTACACGGGGGGGGAACACTGAAGCTTTCTTT. The encoded protein is CASSTRGGNTEAFF.

This clonotype was seen a handful of times. The chain couples TRBV6-2 or TRBV6-3 to TRBJ1-2; D gene ambiguous. The CDR3 totals 14 residues. Germline V CDR1 and CDR2: MNHEY, SVGEGT. V shed 3 bases and J shed 3 bases, with 11 bases lying between them. The CDR3 here is CASSYDFYDYGYTF. CDR3 in DNA: TGTGCCAGCAGTTATGACTTCTATGACTATGGCTACACCTTC.

The gene calls are TRBV11-2 and TRBJ2-7; a possible D gene is TRBD2 (5 bases). Deletions cut 1 base from V and 7 bases from J, with 20 bases between. Germline-derived CDR1 and CDR2 are SGHAT and FQNNGV. CDR3 length equals 16 residues. The CDR3 loop reads CASSLVAGGSLLEQYF. CDR3 in DNA: TGTGCCAGCAGCTTAGTTGCGGGCGGTTCTCTACTGGAGCAGTACTTC.

This clonotype was detected ten times or more. The rearrangement links TRBV6-2 or TRBV6-3 to TRBJ2-5, with D possibly being TRBD1 or TRBD2 (5 bases each). Per the germline V gene, CDR1 is MNHEY and CDR2 is SVGEGT. The V end was cut by 5 bases, the J end by 5 bases, with 15 bases between. This CDR3 has 14 amino acids. This chain's CDR3 is CASSRDRRVETQYF. In nucleotides, the CDR3 is TGTGCCAGCAGTCGGGACCGACGGGTGGAGACCCAGTACTTC.

J is TRBJ2-2 and V is TRBV6-2 or TRBV6-3; weak D call: TRBD2 (5 bases). The germline V gene has CDR1 MNHEY and CDR2 SVGEGT. The CDR3 totals 13 residues. The V end was cut by 5 bases, the J end by 3 bases, with 7 bases between. In DNA form, the CDR3 reads TGTGCCAGCAGTGTGAGGGACACCGGGGAGCTGTTTTTT. Its protein product is CASSVRDTGELFF.

The chain uses TRBV24-1 and TRBJ2-5, with TRBD2 matching 9 bases. Trimming at V came to 5 bases and at J to 2 bases, leaving 2 bases not matched to a gene. Per germline, CDR1 KGHDR and CDR2 SFDVKD. This CDR3 comprises 14 residues. CDR3 amino acids: CATSAGLAQETQYF. The CDR3 DNA sequence: TGTGCCACCAGTGCCGGACTAGCGCAAGAGACCCAGTACTTC.

A few counts support this clonotype. V and J are TRBV7-2 and TRBJ1-2, with a tentative D call TRBD1 (5 bases). Germline assignment: CDR1 SGHTA and CDR2 FQGNSA. Trimming shortened V by 1 base and J by 4 bases, and 10 bases separated the two germline ends. This CDR3 is 14 amino acids long. CDR3 sequence reads: CASSLEAGTYGYTF. In DNA, the CDR3 is TGTGCCAGCAGCTTAGAGGCGGGGACCTATGGCTACACCTTC.

The chain has TRBV5-1 and TRBJ1-4; no firm D call. CDR1 is SGHRS and CDR2 is YFSETQ in the germline V gene. This CDR3 is 15 amino acids long. Trimming left V 0 bases short and J 5 bases short, with 11 bases between. CDR3 in amino acids: CASSLGDYLNEKLFF. CDR3 in DNA: TGCGCCAGCAGCTTGGGCGATTACCTGAATGAAAAACTGTTTTTT. The whole variable domain, filled in from reference TRBV5-1 and TRBJ1-4, reads KAGVTQTPRYLIKTRGQQVTLSCSPISGHRSVSWYQQTPGQGLQFLFEYFSETQRNKGNFPGRFSGRQFSNSRSEMNVSTLELGDSALYLCASSLGDYLNEKLFFGSGTQLSVL.

The rearrangement links TRBV29-1 to TRBJ2-3, with 7 bases identical to TRBD1. With 7 bases clipped from V and 4 bases from J, the junction kept 8 bases outside the gene matches. The CDR3 covers 13 residues. Germline assignment: CDR1 SQVTM and CDR2 ANQGSEA. The chain's CDR3 is CSGNTGAPDTQYF. As DNA, the CDR3 is TGCAGCGGAAACACAGGGGCCCCAGATACGCAGTATTTT.